These 9 T cell receptor beta chains were sequenced from one sample in a study of T cell clonality in common variable immunodeficiency. Overall study findings and caveats: Reportedly, TCR beta sequences from common variable immunodeficiency showed fewer deletions and N-nucleotide insertions.

Here immunoSEQ multiplex PCR was the method, and the copy in TCRdb shows in-frame clones only, minus some. The record shows approximately 20,000 clones for this sample, with no singletons present. These receptors have no known antigen. The specimen was peripheral blood mononuclear cells. The receptor source for this set is a human donor with common variable immunodeficiency.

This clone was seen many times. The CDR3 goes on 3 residues after the read ends, and that part is filled in from the germline J gene. The V gene is TRBV20-1, the J gene TRBJ1-1; unclear D gene. CDR3 size: 13 residues. V gave up 4 bases and J gave up 1 base, with 10 bases separating them. From germline, CDR1 is DFQATT and CDR2 SNEGSKA (reference sequence). The CDR3 bases that were read are TGCAGTGCTAACAGATATGGGAACACTGAA. The encoded protein is CSANRYGNTE. The whole CDR3 is CSANRYGNTEAFF.

This clone is labeled as medium-sized. Coverage ceases 3 residues before the CDR3 finishes, and the germline J gene fills in the end. The gene calls are TRBV5-1 and TRBJ2-7; tentatively, D is TRBD2 (5 bases). CDR1 is SGHRS and CDR2 is YFSETQ in the germline V gene. The CDR3 extends over 16 amino acids. V was pared by 0 bases and J by 6 bases, with 19 bases between. CDR3 amino acids: CASSLAGRQDFSEQYF. Incomplete CDR3 DNA: TGCGCCAGCAGCTTGGCCGGCCGGCAGGACTTCTCCGAG.

This clone was counted many times. The CDR3 end is not reached by the read, which stops 3 residues before it; the germline J gene fills it in. V and J are TRBV20-1 and TRBJ1-5, with D unresolved. Trimming took off 0 bases at V and 6 bases at J, with 12 bases between the two ends. The germline CDR1 and CDR2 sequences are DFQATT and SNEGSKA (reference sequence). This CDR3 spans 14 amino acids. The CDR3 bases that were read are TGCAGTGCTAGAGATCTAGAAGGAAGTCAGCCC. This gives the protein CSARDLEGSQP. The whole CDR3 reads CSARDLEGSQPQHF.

Remarks on this clone: The sequenced fragment ends 3 residues before the CDR3 boundary, so the rest is inferred from the germline J gene. This sequence joins TRBV30 and TRBJ2-3, with TRBD1 as a possible D gene (6 bases). The length of the CDR3 is 14 residues. Germline V gene data show CDR1 as GTSNPN and CDR2 as SVGIG (reference sequence). The germline V and J ends were trimmed by 4 bases and 5 bases, with 16 bases remaining between them. The CDR3 sequence: CAWNGWQGKDTQYF. CDR3 DNA, as far as it was read: TGTGCCTGGAACGGGTGGCAGGGGAAAGATACG.

This clone was counted many times. The read terminates 3 residues before the CDR3 end, so the remaining end is supplied by the germline J gene. The genes are TRBV11-2 and TRBJ1-4; TRBD1 is a possible D gene (6 bases). The V gene's germline CDR1 is SGHAT and CDR2 FQNNGV. The V end was cut by 5 bases, the J end by 3 bases, with 13 bases between. There are 15 residues in the CDR3. CDR3 region: CASSPIDRPNEKLFF. The CDR3 bases that were read are TGTGCCAGCAGCCCCATAGACAGGCCTAATGAAAAA.

This clone was detected only a few times. From the germline J gene comes the end of the CDR3, since the read stops 3 residues before it. The J gene is TRBJ1-5, the V gene TRBV19; 10 nucleotides align to TRBD1. Germline V gene lookup returns CDR1 LNHDA and CDR2 SQIVND (reference sequence). J gave up 5 bases and V 4 bases, and 5 bases lay outside the gene matches. The CDR3 contains 15 residues. CDR3 DNA, as far as it was read: TGTGCCAGTAGTACCACCGGGACAGGGGATCAGCCC. Its protein is CASSTTGTGDQP. The whole CDR3 protein reads CASSTTGTGDQPQHF.

This clone was recorded at least ten times. The CDR3 sequence is CASSTADTQYF. Incomplete CDR3 DNA: TGTGCCAGCAGTACGGCAGATACG. This chain joins TRBV12-3 or TRBV12-4 and TRBJ2-3; D remains ambiguous. The read terminates 3 residues before the CDR3 end, so the remaining end is supplied by the germline J gene. Trimming cost V 5 bases and J 4 bases, with 4 bases left between them. The CDR3 loop spans 11 amino acids.

With regard to this clone: The sequence runs out 3 residues before the end of the CDR3; the remainder is reconstructed from the germline J gene. The V and J genes are TRBV11-2 and TRBJ2-3; the D is unclear. The CDR3 runs 12 residues. CDR1 is SGHAT and CDR2 is FQNNGV in the germline V gene. The ends were cut back, 1 base at V and 6 bases at J, with 5 bases in the middle. The sequenced part of the CDR3 DNA is TGTGCCAGCAGCTTAGCCGGGGATACG. Residues: CASSLAGDT. The complete CDR3 reads CASSLAGDTQYF.

This clone showed up just a few times. The read ends 3 residues shy of where the CDR3 ends; the end is completed using the germline J gene. The genes are TRBV30 and TRBJ1-1, with D perhaps matching TRBD1 (5 bases). The CDR3 has 14 residues. V lost 2 bases to trimming and J lost 0 bases, with 10 bases between them. Germline V gene data show CDR1 as GTSNPN and CDR2 as SVGIG (reference sequence). The covered CDR3 bases are TGTGCCTGGAGTTTGGGGCTCATGAACACTGAA. This sequence encodes CAWSLGLMNTE. From start to end, the CDR3 is CAWSLGLMNTEAFF.